One sample yielded the 21 T cell receptor beta chains listed below, sequenced in a study of blood T cells in healthy people across ages (dated by TCRdb to 2013 to 2016). Library method: 5' RACE. The sample was run on an Illumina HiSeq 2500. A second 7 to 11 cycle PCR used a sample-barcoded 5' primer and a J-beta primer mix. TCRdb trimmed the raw reads at Q25, called clones with MiXCR and kept productive beta chains. Under each unique CDR3 protein, matching rows form one entry showing the most common genes and DNA. The table for this sample lists around 620,000 distinct CDR3 sequences; roughly a quarter of them were counted only once. Under 20% of the sample rests with the top ten. Sequenced sample: blood. Receptors originate from a woman in her seventies in good health.

The chain employs TRBV20-1 and TRBJ2-2; the match to TRBD1 covers 7 bases. The ends lost 4 bases at V and 1 base at J; junction bases unmatched: 9. Germline V CDR1 and CDR2: DFQATT, SNEGSKA (reference sequence). The length of the CDR3 is 16 residues. CDR3 nucleotides: TGCAGTGCTATCAGATTTCGGACAGGGAACACCGGGGAGCTGTTTTTT. It translates to CSAIRFRTGNTGELFF.

The genes are TRBV20-1 and TRBJ2-5; 9 bases align to TRBD2. V was clipped by 3 bases and J by 11 bases; unmatched bases: 13. Germline lookup yields CDR1 DFQATT and CDR2 SNEGSKA (reference sequence). The CDR3 runs to 14 residues. CDR3 sequence (DNA): TGCAGTGCTAGTTCCCCTAGCGGGACGGAGGAGCAGTACTTC. As protein: CSASSPSGTEEQYF.

Of note for this clonotype: At one end, the junction sequence differs from germline, possibly due to a read error. Here the CDR3 DNA reads TGCAGTGCTGTACCGACAGGGGCCTATGGCCACACCTTC. It yields the protein CSAVPTGAYGHTF. V is TRBV20-1 and J is TRBJ1-2, with 8 bases lining up with TRBD1. CDR3 size: 13 residues. CDR1 DFQATT and CDR2 SNEGSKA come from the germline V gene (reference sequence).

A few counts support this clonotype. The J gene is TRBJ2-3, the V gene TRBV20-1, with D perhaps TRBD2 (7 bases). The CDR3 contains 15 residues. Germline loops: CDR1 DFQATT, CDR2 SNEGSKA (reference sequence). Trimming removed 6 bases at V and 3 bases at J, with 19 bases between. CDR3 region: CSAPGSGGGTDTQYF. For the CDR3, the DNA is TGCAGTGCCCCCGGGTCGGGGGGCGGTACAGATACGCAGTATTTT.

The chain couples TRBV12-3 or TRBV12-4 to TRBJ1-1; D might be TRBD1 (5 bases). The CDR3 extends over 14 amino acids. V lost 6 bases, J lost 1 base, and 12 bases lay in between. The CDR3 nucleotides are TGTGCCAGCAGGACCCCGACAGAGAACACTGAAGCTTTCTTT. Amino acid sequence: CASRTPTENTEAFF.

A word on this clonotype: One end of the junction does not line up with germline, which may come from a read error. The J gene is TRBJ2-5, the V gene TRBV7-2; 8 positions match TRBD2. This CDR3 has 15 residues. The germline gives CDR1 SGHTA, CDR2 FQGNSA. This CDR3 reads CASNLMAGGQEAQYF. DNA for the CDR3: TGTGCCAGCAACTTAATGGCGGGGGGTCAAGAGGCCCAGTACTTC.

A word on this clonotype: One end of the junction does not line up with germline, which may come from a read error. The chain recombines TRBV7-3 with TRBJ1-1, with 9 bases matching TRBD1. The CDR3 contains 14 residues. Looked up from germline, CDR1 is SGHTA and CDR2 is FQGTGA. CDR3 loop: CASSSGTGYTEAFF. The DNA of the CDR3 is TGTGCCAGCAGTTCCGGGACAGGGTACACTGAGGCTTTCTTT.

This rearrangement joins TRBV7-3 to TRBJ2-1; TRBD2 agrees at 13 bases. The V gene's germline CDR1 is SGHTA and CDR2 FQGTGA. There are 15 residues in the CDR3. V was clipped by 6 bases and J by 8 bases; unmatched bases: 7. The CDR3 DNA reads as TGTGCCAGCAGACTCACTAGCGGGGGGGTAGATGAGCAGTTCTTC. Its translation is CASRLTSGGVDEQFF. Drawing the rest from reference TRBV7-3 and TRBJ2-1, the complete variable domain is GAGVSQTPSNKVTEKGKYVELRCDPISGHTALYWYRQSLGQGPEFLIYFQGTGAADDSGLPNDRFFAVRPEGSVSTLKIQRTERGDSAVYLCASRLTSGGVDEQFFGPGTRLTVL.

The chain has TRBV5-1 and TRBJ1-1; TRBD1 agrees at 12 bases. Germline lookup yields CDR1 SGHRS and CDR2 YFSETQ. The CDR3 is made up of 16 amino acids. J gave up 5 bases and V 0 bases, and 5 bases lay outside the gene matches. The CDR3 DNA sequence: TGCGCCAGCAGCTTGGAGGGACAGGGGGCCAGTACTGAAGCTTTCTTT. This translates into CASSLEGQGASTEAFF.

This clonotype showed up just a few times. The rearrangement uses TRBV20-1 and TRBJ2-5; 11 bases align to TRBD2. V trimming: 3 bases; J trimming: 5 bases; junction bases outside the gene matches: 2. The CDR3 has 13 amino acids. Germline values: CDR1 DFQATT, CDR2 SNEGSKA (reference sequence). Here the CDR3 reads CSASSGGAETQYF. CDR3 nucleotide sequence: TGCAGTGCTAGTAGCGGGGGGGCGGAGACCCAGTACTTC.

This clonotype was recorded many times. The chain carries TRBV20-1 and TRBJ2-1, with D unclear. The CDR3 extends over 11 amino acids. Germline V lookup: CDR1 DFQATT, CDR2 SNEGSKA (reference sequence). V lost 5 bases and J lost 9, with 11 bases in between. Here the CDR3 reads CSAGETGEQFF. CDR3 bases: TGCAGTGCTGGCGAAACCGGTGAGCAGTTCTTC.

This clonotype was picked up a small number of times. This chain's CDR3 is CASKEVDGAHTGELFF. In DNA, the CDR3 is TGTGCCAGCAAGGAAGTTGACGGGGCCCACACCGGGGAGCTGTTTTTT. The chain couples TRBV3-1 to TRBJ2-2, with D possibly being TRBD1 or TRBD2 (5 bases each). This CDR3 has 16 amino acids. Trimming pared 7 bases from V and 3 bases from J, leaving 18 bases between. Per the germline V gene, CDR1 is LGHDT and CDR2 is YNNKEL (reference sequence).

This clonotype was picked up a small number of times. This chain connects TRBV6-6 to TRBJ1-1; D is uncertain. The CDR3 consists of 13 residues. Germline V gene lookup returns CDR1 MNHNY and CDR2 SVGAGI (reference sequence). Trimming stripped 4 bases from V and 1 base from J, with 7 bases between. The CDR3 bases are TGTGCCAGCAGTTCGGCAGGGAACACTGAAGCTTTCTTT. Amino acid sequence: CASSSAGNTEAFF.

This chain joins TRBV7-6 and TRBJ2-5; no firm D call. Deletions cut 2 bases from V and 5 bases from J, with 15 bases between. The CDR3 has 15 amino acids. Germline V gene sequence: CDR1 SGHVS, CDR2 FNYEAQ. The CDR3 is CASSLRLLGSETQYF. The CDR3, as DNA: TGTGCCAGCAGCTTACGATTGTTGGGGTCGGAGACCCAGTACTTC.

The V and J genes are TRBV6-1 and TRBJ2-5, with 11 bases fitting TRBD1. V shed 5 bases, J shed 4 bases, and the junction held 12 bases outside the gene matches. Germline CDR1 and CDR2: MNHNS and SASEGT. This CDR3 spans 17 amino acids. The CDR3 protein is CASSRPGQGVTGETQYF. Here the CDR3 DNA reads TGTGCCAGCAGTAGACCGGGACAGGGGGTTACCGGAGAGACCCAGTACTTC.

The chain links TRBV19 to TRBJ2-6; D is tentatively TRBD1 or TRBD2 (5 bases each). The CDR3 loop spans 13 amino acids. Germline V gene lookup returns CDR1 LNHDA and CDR2 SQIVND (reference sequence). V lost 10 bases, J lost 0 bases, and 7 bases lay in between. CDR3 residues: CATGGSGANVLTF. The CDR3 DNA follows: TGTGCCACTGGGGGCTCTGGGGCCAACGTCCTGACTTTC.

V and J are TRBV20-1 and TRBJ2-5, with 10 positions matching TRBD1. With the DNA end fitting TRBJ2-7 better, the J assignment may be wrong. Looked up from germline, CDR1 is DFQATT and CDR2 is SNEGSKA (reference sequence). The CDR3 has 16 amino acids. The CDR3 protein is CSARARGGTGAYEQYF. DNA of the CDR3: TGCAGTGCTAGAGCCCGTGGGGGGACAGGGGCTTACGAGCAGTACTTC.

The chain couples TRBV29-1 to TRBJ1-2; D unresolved. V was cut by 6 bases and J by 4 bases, with 21 bases left in between. Germline V gene sequence: CDR1 SQVTM, CDR2 ANQGSEA. The CDR3 is made up of 15 amino acids. The CDR3 DNA sequence: TGCAGCGTCACAAACCCGGAACTTGGAAGCTATGGCTACACCTTC. This sequence encodes CSVTNPELGSYGYTF.

This clonotype appeared a few times. The chain employs TRBV29-1 and TRBJ2-3, with 9 nucleotides matching TRBD1. The CDR3 covers 13 residues. The V gene's germline CDR1 is SQVTM and CDR2 ANQGSEA. With V trimmed by 7 bases and J by 2 bases, 4 bases remained unmatched. In DNA form, the CDR3 reads TGCAGCGGAGACAGGGGGGTCACAGATACGCAGTATTTT. This sequence encodes CSGDRGVTDTQYF.

This clonotype was counted only a few times. CDR3 DNA: TGTGCCATCAGTGAGTCGGGGAGTTTCGGGGAGACCCAGTACTTC. This encodes CAISESGSFGETQYF. V is TRBV10-3 and J is TRBJ2-5; possible D gene TRBD2, 5 bases. The CDR3 runs to 15 residues. The germline V gene has CDR1 ENHRY and CDR2 SYGVKD. Trimming removed 0 bases at V and 5 bases at J, with 13 bases between.

This clonotype showed up just a few times. The V and J genes are TRBV6-1 and TRBJ2-5; 8 bases line up with TRBD2. CDR1 MNHNS and CDR2 SASEGT come from the germline V gene. V lost 0 bases to trimming and J lost 0 bases; unmatched junction nucleotides: 9. The CDR3 is 18 amino acids. The CDR3 loop is CASSEAPAGGSYQETQYF. The CDR3 DNA sequence: TGTGCCAGCAGTGAAGCGCCGGCGGGGGGCTCTTACCAAGAGACCCAGTACTTC.